This entry lists 32 T cell receptor beta chains sequenced from one sample in a study of T-cell reconstitution after alpha-beta-depleted transplantation in children. A library of TCRbeta sequences, prepared with unique molecular identifiers, was generated. MiXCR, applied by TCRdb to the PCR reads, yields one record per CDR3 protein. The table shows some 81,000 distinct CDR3 sequences, with roughly an eighth occurring only once. The specimen comprised PBMCs, mostly from graft donor cells, sampled 180 days after TCRalphabeta/CD19-depleted stem cell transplant. The source is a male patient aged 2-10 years who had a stem cell transplant for acute lymphoblastic leukemia, so the T cells may come from the graft donor.

In its sample, this clonotype was seen many times. The chain uses TRBV29-1 and TRBJ2-2; D may match TRBD1 or TRBD2 (5 bases each). CDR1 is SQVTM and CDR2 is ANQGSEA in the germline V gene. Trimming left V 3 bases short and J 6 bases short, with 8 bases between. The CDR3 is 12 residues long. CDR3 DNA: TGCAGCGTTGATCAGGGACCCGGGGAGCTGTTTTTT. It specifies CSVDQGPGELFF.

V is TRBV4-2 and J is TRBJ2-5; tentatively, D is TRBD1 or TRBD2 (5 bases each). V lost 2 bases and J lost 4, with 11 bases in between. CDR3 length equals 14 residues. Per the germline V gene, CDR1 is LGHNA and CDR2 is YNFKEQ. CDR3: CASSQKRGTETQYF. CDR3 in DNA: TGTGCCAGCAGCCAAAAGAGAGGGACAGAGACCCAGTACTTC.

This clonotype was seen more than once but under ten times. V and J are TRBV11-2 and TRBJ2-7, with 9 bases that match TRBD1. Germline values: CDR1 SGHAT, CDR2 FQNNGV. V gave up 4 bases and J gave up 5 bases; unmatched junction bases: 6. The CDR3 has 14 amino acids. The CDR3 DNA follows: TGTGCCAGCAGCTCCCGGGACAGGGCGCACGAGCAGTACTTC. It specifies CASSSRDRAHEQYF.

V usage is TRBV27 and J usage is TRBJ1-6; 11 bases match TRBD1. The V gene's germline CDR1 is MNHEY and CDR2 SMNVEV (reference sequence). CDR3 length: 16 amino acids. V gave up 4 bases and J gave up 8 bases; unmatched junction bases: 7. CDR3 DNA sequence: TGTGCCAGCAGTTGGACAGGGGGCGCATACGATTCACCCCTCCACTTT. Amino acid sequence: CASSWTGGAYDSPLHF.

This clonotype was seen ten or more times. In nucleotides, the CDR3 is TGTGCCAGCATATTCCCCGGGAGCGGCTATGGCTACACCTTC. Encoded protein: CASIFPGSGYGYTF. V and J are TRBV12-3 or TRBV12-4 and TRBJ1-2; D not certain. CDR3 length equals 14 residues. V was trimmed by 7 bases and J by 4 bases, leaving 16 bases between them.

This clonotype was observed many times. This chain links TRBV7-2 with TRBJ2-2; D is unresolved. Germline CDR1 is SGHTA and CDR2 is FQGNSA. The V end was cut by 6 bases, the J end by 3 bases, with 8 bases between. The CDR3 totals 13 residues. CDR3 sequence: CASSKPYTGELFF. The DNA for the CDR3 is TGTGCCAGCAGTAAACCGTACACCGGGGAGCTGTTTTTT.

The CDR3 DNA follows: TGTGCCAGCAGCTTAAGGGCCTACGAGCAGTACTTC. Translated: CASSLRAYEQYF. This rearrangement joins TRBV7-9 to TRBJ2-7; D remains ambiguous. V shed 2 bases and J shed 2 bases, with 4 bases lying between them. Per germline, CDR1 SEHNR and CDR2 FQNEAQ (reference sequence). The CDR3 has 12 residues.

This clonotype was counted between two and nine times. The V call is TRBV18, the J call TRBJ2-7, with 12 positions matching TRBD1. With V trimmed by 3 bases and J by 5 bases, 2 bases remained unmatched. CDR3 size: 14 residues. Germline loops: CDR1 KGHSH, CDR2 LQKENI. This CDR3 reads CASSPGQGADEQYF. For the CDR3, the DNA is TGTGCCAGCTCACCGGGACAGGGGGCAGACGAGCAGTACTTC.

In the case of this clonotype: The junction differs from germline at one of its ends, possibly a read error. CDR3 region: CARSQGETSGGAYEQYF. The DNA of the CDR3 is TGTGCCAGGAGCCAAGGGGAGACTAGCGGGGGGGCCTACGAGCAGTACTTC. The chain is built from TRBV4-2 and TRBJ2-7; 14 bases map to TRBD2. The CDR3 is 17 residues long. CDR1 is LGHNA, CDR2 YNFKEQ, per germline.

This clonotype was counted only a few times. The rearrangement joins TRBV29-1 to TRBJ2-7; D not resolved. Trimming took 6 bases from V and 7 from J, leaving 19 bases between them. The germline CDR1 and CDR2 sequences are SQVTM and ANQGSEA. The CDR3 sequence is 13 residues long. The CDR3 DNA reads as TGCAGCGTGCCTACATCAACAGTCGGTGAGCAGTACTTC. Translated, it gives CSVPTSTVGEQYF.

The CDR3 is CASSQDIGRRSYNEQFF. The CDR3 region has the DNA TGCGCCAGCAGCCAAGATATAGGGAGGCGATCCTACAATGAGCAGTTCTTC. V is TRBV4-3 and J is TRBJ2-1, with D possibly TRBD2 on 6 matching bases. V shed 0 bases and J shed 1 base, with 13 bases lying between them. This CDR3 has 17 residues. Germline V gene lookup returns CDR1 LGHNA and CDR2 YSLEER.

V and J are TRBV12-3 or TRBV12-4 and TRBJ2-7; tentative D call: TRBD1 (5 bases). Trimming cost V 3 bases and J 5 bases, with 8 bases left between them. This CDR3 has 12 residues. The CDR3 DNA sequence: TGTGCCAGCAGTTTTACAGGCAACGAGCAGTACTTC. Translation: CASSFTGNEQYF.

The rearrangement uses TRBV28 and TRBJ1-5, with D perhaps TRBD1 (6 bases). From germline, CDR1 is MDHEN and CDR2 SYDVKM. V lost 5 bases to trimming and J lost 7 bases, with 12 bases between them. The CDR3 sequence is 13 residues long. The CDR3, as DNA: TGTGCCAGCAGTAACAGGGACGGGCAGCCCCAGCATTTT. Translating gives CASSNRDGQPQHF. The variable domain in full, with the rest retrieved from reference TRBV28 and TRBJ1-5, is DVKVTQSSRYLVKRTGEKVFLECVQDMDHENMFWYRQDPGLGLRLIYFSYDVKMKEKGDIPEGYSVSREKKERFSLILESASTNQTSMYLCASSNRDGQPQHFGDGTRLSIL.

This clonotype was picked up a small number of times. The V and J genes are TRBV19 and TRBJ1-2, with TRBD1 matching 7 bases. V trimming: 10 bases; J trimming: 3 bases; junction bases outside the gene matches: 5. The CDR3 covers 12 residues. Per the germline V gene, CDR1 is LNHDA and CDR2 is SQIVND (reference sequence). CDR3 in amino acids: CATSTGHYGYTF. CDR3 nucleotides: TGTGCCACCTCGACAGGGCACTATGGCTACACCTTC.

This CDR3 reads CASSLAGYREQYF. The CDR3 region has the DNA TGTGCCAGCAGCTTAGCAGGGTATCGCGAGCAGTACTTC. This chain connects TRBV7-2 to TRBJ2-7; D gene unclear. CDR3 length equals 13 residues. Trimming left V 0 bases short and J 6 bases short, with 9 bases between. Germline V lookup: CDR1 SGHTA, CDR2 FQGNSA.

Comment on this clonotype: Lacking the conserved final phenylalanine or tryptophan, this CDR3 likely reflects a read error. The CDR3 sequence: CDSSFGLAGDEQFL. In DNA, the CDR3 is TGTGACAGCAGCTTTGGACTAGCGGGGGATGAGCAGTTCCTC. This sequence joins TRBV5-4 and TRBJ2-1, with 13 bases aligning to TRBD2. The CDR3 consists of 14 residues. Germline CDR1 and CDR2: SGHNT and YYREEE (reference sequence).

This rearrangement joins TRBV12-3 or TRBV12-4 to TRBJ1-4; the D gene is possibly TRBD1 (5 bases). V was cut by 8 bases and J by 7 bases, with 17 bases left in between. The CDR3 totals 14 residues. CDR3 sequence (DNA): TGTGCCAGCCGCACGTCTGGGGGAGGTGAAAAACTGTTTTTT. Residues: CASRTSGGGEKLFF.

This clonotype was seen a few times. V is TRBV7-8 and J is TRBJ2-7, with TRBD1 matching over 9 bases. The CDR3 consists of 17 residues. The germline gives CDR1 SGHVS, CDR2 FQNEAQ. Trimming at V came to 2 bases and at J to 1 base, leaving 9 bases not matched to a gene. The CDR3 loop is CASSLSGQGWGSYEQYF. In nucleotides, the CDR3 is TGTGCCAGCAGCTTATCGGGACAGGGATGGGGGTCCTACGAGCAGTACTTC.

The J gene is TRBJ2-4, the V gene TRBV28; TRBD1 matches at 7 bases. The J segment lost 4 bases and the V segment lost 3 bases, leaving 18 bases of the junction unmatched. Germline values: CDR1 MDHEN, CDR2 SYDVKM. The length of the CDR3 is 19 residues. CDR3 nucleotide sequence: TGTGCCAGCAGTTTGCCGGCAGGGACAGCCGTTGGTGGGAAAAACATTCAGTACTTC. Residues: CASSLPAGTAVGGKNIQYF. Full variable domain (outside the CDR3, taken from reference TRBV28 and TRBJ2-4): DVKVTQSSRYLVKRTGEKVFLECVQDMDHENMFWYRQDPGLGLRLIYFSYDVKMKEKGDIPEGYSVSREKKERFSLILESASTNQTSMYLCASSLPAGTAVGGKNIQYFGAGTRLSVL.

The chain recombines TRBV7-9 with TRBJ1-2; D might be TRBD1 (6 bases). The CDR3 has 16 amino acids. Per germline, CDR1 SEHNR and CDR2 FQNEAQ (reference sequence). V dropped 1 base and J dropped 3 bases, with 15 bases sitting between them. The CDR3 nucleotides are TGTGCCAGCAGCTTAGAAGACAGGCGGGGAGACTATGGCTACACCTTC. Residues: CASSLEDRRGDYGYTF. Looking up the rest from reference TRBV7-9 and TRBJ1-2 gives the full variable domain: DTGVSQNPRHKITKRGQNVTFRCDPISEHNRLYWYRQTLGQGPEFLTYFQNEAQLEKSRLLSDRFSAERPKGSFSTLEIQRTEQGDSAMYLCASSLEDRRGDYGYTFGSGTRLTVV.

This clonotype was observed a few times. V is TRBV12-3 or TRBV12-4 and J is TRBJ1-2, with D possibly being TRBD1 (5 bases). This CDR3 spans 13 amino acids. V lost 3 bases, J lost 8 bases, and 13 bases lay in between. The DNA of the CDR3 is TGTGCCAGCAGTTTCCAAGGGGCTGAGGGCTACACCTTC. Translation gives CASSFQGAEGYTF.

This clonotype was counted many times. The CDR3 coding sequence is TGCAGCGTTGAAAAGGAGGCACTTCGCACAGATACGCAGTATTTT. This translates into CSVEKEALRTDTQYF. The chain carries TRBV29-1 and TRBJ2-3; D possibly corresponds to TRBD2 (5 bases). Per the germline V gene, CDR1 is SQVTM and CDR2 is ANQGSEA. The CDR3 has 15 residues. Trimming took 2 bases from V and 1 from J, leaving 13 bases between them.

This clonotype was seen only a few times. The CDR3 sequence: CATSIRSRRDTQYF. The DNA for the CDR3 is TGTGCCACCAGCATCCGGTCTCGTAGGGATACGCAGTATTTT. This chain joins TRBV15 and TRBJ2-3, with D uncertain. V lost 4 bases and J lost 6, with 14 bases in between. The CDR3 consists of 14 residues. The germline gives CDR1 LNHNV, CDR2 YYDKDF (reference sequence).

This chain joins TRBV7-3 and TRBJ2-5; a weak D match, TRBD2 (5 bases). CDR1 SGHTA and CDR2 FQGTGA come from the germline V gene. The CDR3 loop spans 14 amino acids. V was trimmed by 4 bases and J by 1 base, leaving 10 bases between them. The CDR3, as DNA: TGTGCCAGCAGCTCCCCGGACTGCCAAGAGACCCAGTACTTC. Encoded protein: CASSSPDCQETQYF. Complete variable domain (other parts from reference TRBV7-3 and TRBJ2-5): GAGVSQTPSNKVTEKGKYVELRCDPISGHTALYWYRQSLGQGPEFLIYFQGTGAADDSGLPNDRFFAVRPEGSVSTLKIQRTERGDSAVYLCASSSPDCQETQYFGPGTRLLVL.

This clonotype was found many times. This chain uses TRBV5-6 with TRBJ2-5; D unclear. Trimming cost V 6 bases and J 2 bases, with 11 bases left between them. CDR3 length equals 13 residues. The V gene's germline CDR1 is SGHDT and CDR2 YYEEEE. CDR3 nucleotide sequence: TGTGCCAGCACCAGGTGGGATCAAGAGACCCAGTACTTC. Amino acid sequence: CASTRWDQETQYF.

This clonotype was detected a few times. The chain recombines TRBV20-1 with TRBJ1-5; TRBD1 agrees at 9 bases. The CDR3 sequence is 13 residues long. The V and J ends lost 6 bases and 8 bases, in that order; junction bases with no gene match: 8. The V gene's germline CDR1 is DFQATT and CDR2 SNEGSKA (reference sequence). The CDR3 DNA reads TGCAGTGCCAGAACAGGGGGCCGAGAGCCCCAGCATTTT. Its translation is CSARTGGREPQHF.

The chain employs TRBV20-1 and TRBJ2-5, with 7 bases that match TRBD2. CDR3 length: 14 residues. Germline-derived CDR1 and CDR2 are DFQATT and SNEGSKA (reference sequence). Germline trimming cut 5 bases from V and 5 bases from J; bases unmatched to any gene: 11. The CDR3 DNA reads as TGCAGTGCTGAAGGGCTAGCGGCAATGGAGACCCAGTACTTC. Translation: CSAEGLAAMETQYF.

The chain has TRBV18 and TRBJ2-2; D might be TRBD1 (5 bases). V dropped 3 bases and J dropped 4 bases, with 9 bases sitting between them. The CDR3 spans 14 residues. CDR1 is KGHSH and CDR2 is LQKENI in the germline V gene. The CDR3, as DNA: TGTGCCAGCTCACCGGGGCAGGTCACCGGGGAGCTGTTTTTT. This translates into CASSPGQVTGELFF.

This clonotype was counted many times. A junction boundary mismatches the germline segment, possibly from a read error. The genes are TRBV27 and TRBJ2-5, with D perhaps assigned TRBD1 or TRBD2 (5 bases each). CDR1 MNHEY and CDR2 SMNVEV come from the germline V gene (reference sequence). CDR3 length: 12 residues. As DNA, the CDR3 is TGTGCCAGCAGTCCGCCGGGGCATACTATGGTCTTC. Its protein is CASSPPGHTMVF.

This chain uses TRBV5-1 with TRBJ2-5; no reliable D call. CDR3 length: 11 residues. Trimming stripped 2 bases from V and 5 bases from J, with 4 bases between. From germline, CDR1 is SGHRS and CDR2 YFSETQ. CDR3 DNA sequence: TGCGCCAGCAGCTTCGAGGAGACCCAGTACTTC. As protein: CASSFEETQYF.

This clonotype was counted at least ten times. The rearrangement links TRBV20-1 to TRBJ1-1; possible D gene TRBD1, 5 bases. Deletions cut 3 bases from V and 1 base from J, with 21 bases between. This CDR3 region has 17 residues. Germline-derived CDR1 and CDR2 are DFQATT and SNEGSKA (reference sequence). CDR3 sequence (DNA): TGCAGTGCTAGTATCCCGGGCCAGGGACGCCGGAACACTGAAGCTTTCTTT. This sequence encodes CSASIPGQGRRNTEAFF.

The sample holds many counts of this clonotype. This sequence joins TRBV6-5 and TRBJ1-6; possibly TRBD1 for D (5 bases). The V end lost 2 bases, the J end lost 9 bases, and 8 bases lay between the germline ends. The CDR3 covers 13 residues. Germline assignment: CDR1 MNHEY and CDR2 SVGAGI. The CDR3 spells CASSYRQGSPLHF. The CDR3 DNA reads as TGTGCCAGCAGTTACCGTCAGGGTTCACCCCTCCACTTT.